What follows are 7 T cell receptor beta chains derived from one specimen sequenced in a study of CD8 T cells in Susac syndrome. RNA amounts of about 0.5 to 1 ug underwent reverse transcription with random hexamers. TCRdb recomputed calls from the immunoSEQ multiplex PCR reads with MiXCR, one row per CDR3 protein. The sample holds fewer than 350,000 distinct CDR3 sequences, roughly 85% seen once. Sample: CD8+ T cells from PBMCs. All receptors come from a human donor with multiple sclerosis.

The chain is built from TRBV4-1 and TRBJ2-5, with 9 positions matching TRBD2. The CDR3 length is 17 residues. Germline loops: CDR1 MGHRA, CDR2 YSYEKL. V gave up 0 bases and J gave up 1 base; unmatched junction bases: 6. DNA of the CDR3: TGCGCCAGCAGCCAAGATTCTCAGCGGGAGGCCCAAGAGACCCAGTACTTC. It is translated as CASSQDSQREAQETQYF.

CDR3 DNA sequence: TGCGCCAGCAGCCCCGGTCGGACAAGAAACTACGAGCAGTACTTC. It specifies CASSPGRTRNYEQYF. This chain uses TRBV4-3 with TRBJ2-7; D might be TRBD1 (5 bases). V was trimmed by 4 bases and J by 3 bases, leaving 16 bases between them. The CDR3 is 15 residues long. Per the germline V gene, CDR1 is LGHNA and CDR2 is YSLEER.

This clonotype was found once. V and J are TRBV12-3 or TRBV12-4 and TRBJ2-5; D is possibly TRBD1 (5 bases). The CDR3 runs 14 residues. Trimming took 2 bases from V and 5 from J, leaving 12 bases between them. The DNA for the CDR3 is TGTGCCAGCAGTTTATTCAGGGAATGGGAGACCCAGTACTTC. It translates to CASSLFREWETQYF.

The chain couples TRBV4-3 to TRBJ2-5, with 7 bases lining up with TRBD1. The CDR3 has 14 amino acids. Trimming removed 1 base from V and 4 bases from J; junction bases left unmatched: 3. The germline CDR1 and CDR2 sequences are LGHNA and YSLEER. CDR3 residues: CASSQATGAETQYF. In DNA form, the CDR3 reads TGCGCCAGCAGCCAAGCCACAGGGGCAGAGACCCAGTACTTC.

The chain couples TRBV5-1 to TRBJ1-3, with 9 bases lining up with TRBD1. The CDR3 spans 17 residues. Germline assignment: CDR1 SGHRS and CDR2 YFSETQ. V was pared by 4 bases and J by 4 bases, with 12 bases of the junction left unmatched. The chain's CDR3 is CASSPSGTGKSGNTIYF. As DNA, the CDR3 is TGCGCCAGCAGCCCCAGTGGGACAGGGAAGTCAGGAAACACCATATATTTT. Full variable domain (rest looked up from reference TRBV5-1 and TRBJ1-3): KAGVTQTPRYLIKTRGQQVTLSCSPISGHRSVSWYQQTPGQGLQFLFEYFSETQRNKGNFPGRFSGRQFSNSRSEMNVSTLELGDSALYLCASSPSGTGKSGNTIYFGEGSWLTVV.

J is TRBJ2-1 and V is TRBV20-1, with D perhaps TRBD1 or TRBD2 (5 bases each). The germline V and J ends were trimmed by 0 bases and 7 bases, with 19 bases remaining between them. Germline V lookup: CDR1 DFQATT, CDR2 SNEGSKA (reference sequence). The CDR3 covers 16 residues. The CDR3 DNA is TGCAGTGCTAGAGATATGAGGGCCAGGGCATTTAATGAGCAGTTCTTC. Its protein is CSARDMRARAFNEQFF.

For this clonotype: Its ends do not fully match the called genes, so a read error is possible. This chain links TRBV4-3 with TRBJ2-7; D is perhaps TRBD1 (6 bases). This CDR3 has 13 amino acids. Germline V gives CDR1 LGHNA, CDR2 YSLEER. CDR3 region: CASSHGGGYEQHF. The CDR3 DNA sequence: TGCGCCAGCAGCCACGGTGGGGGCTACGAGCAGCACTTC.